This record covers a single T cell receptor (beta chain). It lacks a known antigen. The read is 3 residues too short to cover the CDR3 end, so that end is filled in from the germline J gene. TCR beta CDR3 regions were amplified by multiplex PCR using the immunoSEQ assay from an average of around 1,200 ng genomic DNA per sample. The assay corrected primer bias using a complete synthetic TCR repertoire to establish an amplification baseline. The amplicons were sequenced using the Illumina platform. The authors' pipeline ran thus. Error correction of the sequences involved clustering with frequency ratios plus a modified nearest-neighbor algorithm, after which the sequences were analyzed in the immunoSEQ Analyzer using IMGT gene definitions. At each rarefaction depth, TCR richness and evenness were averaged across 20 rarefaction repeats, and samples with fewer sequences than that depth were excluded. V, D and J gene relative abundances were compared between groups with Wilcoxon rank sum tests, applying FDR correction. An intraclass correlation of roughly 95% for TCR richness and an average of about 82% across 65 to 80 gene segments were obtained from the blinded duplicates. In its TCRdb copy, this immuneACCESS table keeps in-frame sequences only and misses some clones. Where compared with another copy, unresolved V genes explain less than half of these, and the others have no known cause. Clone size and V and J calls were adopted from that table, with D and trimming inferred from the DNA. The table for this sample records over 9,500 clones. The top ten hold about 10% of the sample.

Every participant had a single incident cervical HPV16 infection, and women with prevalent HPV16 infections were excluded. Cervical HPV DNA was detected with MY09/MY11 PCR, and genotyping was done by dot-blot hybridization. Fifteen mL of heparinized blood were centrifuged, and the buffy coat was split into aliquots, frozen at -30 degrees C, and then kept at -80 degrees C. QIAGEN kits were used to extract genomic DNA from the buffy coat specimens. As encoded in the germline V gene (reference sequence), CDR1 is SEHNR while CDR2 is FQNEAQ. A distance of 11 bases separates the germline ends of V and J, which lose 2 bases and 0 bases respectively. The CDR3 runs 15 amino acids, cysteine and phenylalanine included. Part of the CDR3 DNA is given, 36 bases translated from base 1. The entry originates in a study of T cells in women clearing cervical HPV infection (dated by TCRdb to the late 2010s). About the full investigation: The cases were some 27 women with histologically confirmed HPV16-related CIN3 or worse, and 2 of these cases were invasive cancers. Blood from cases was collected at the visit at which the lesion was first identified, whereas blood from controls was collected once infection was no longer detected. The parent cohort enrolled roughly 9,400 women aged 18 or older in Guanacaste, Costa Rica, in about 1992 to 1994 and followed the women for seven years. An exploratory proof-of-principle case-control study, nested within the Guanacaste HPV Natural History Study in Costa Rica, was conducted to compare TCR repertoires across cervical HPV16 outcomes. Controls were 20 to 30 women whose single incident HPV16 infection cleared within 12 months without precancer or cancer developing. Cases had a median age of 34 years and controls had a median age of around 41, with no significant differences in baseline characteristics. For cases, the median interval between lesion detection and blood sampling was more than 130 days, with an interquartile range of roughly 85 to 200 days. Five blinded duplicates per group were added as quality controls, giving some 60 samples: around 50 participants and approximately ten replicates. Cases and controls were matched on age within five years and on year of sample collection. Because only a few women had HLA typing data, the possibility that HLA type acted as a confounder could not be ruled out.

What the work shows at the level of the full study, not this receptor alone: The cross-sectional design could not show whether associations preceded infection or resulted from it; effector/memory subsets and HPV-specific T cells were not isolated. Across sequencing depths, CIN3+ cases showed significantly higher TCR repertoire richness than controls, but evenness did not differ between the groups. By combining richness with V gene abundances, random forest classifiers separated cases from controls with an estimated AUC of less than 0.85. Because the number of T cells per sample was unknown, the richness differences could reflect varying T-cell content rather than repertoire biology. Cases had lower TRBV6-7 relative abundance than controls (roughly 0.12% versus 0.17%; Bonferroni P = 0.0008).

The clonotype originates from a woman aged 18-70 years with a cervical HPV16 infection that either progressed to CIN3+ or cleared (not recorded which). Recombination joined TRBV7-9 with TRBJ2-7; a tentative D call is TRBD2 (5 bases match). Sequencing used blood buffy coat. The CDR3 region: CASSLTAGHSYEQYF. Partial CDR3 DNA: TGTGCCAGCAGCTTAACGGCGGGCCACTCCTACGAG.